This T cell receptor (beta chain) appears in the sequencing data of a study of T-cell reconstitution after alpha-beta-depleted transplantation in children. Using unique molecular identifiers, the investigators prepared the TCRbeta library. TCRdb passed the PCR reads through MiXCR, listing each CDR3 protein once. The profile shows 450,000 to 600,000 distinct CDR3 sequences, approximately 32% of them singletons. CDR3 size: 12 residues. Trimming removed 6 bases from V and 4 bases from J, with 9 bases in between. This receptor was taken from a human donor who donated a stem cell graft to a child with aplastic anemia. The source was PBMCs from the stem cell graft donor, collected from the stem cell graft. V is TRBV12-3 or TRBV12-4 and J is TRBJ1-2; D is unresolved. Here the CDR3 reads CASSLTLYGYTF. The CDR3 nucleotides read TGTGCCAGCAGCCTAACCCTCTATGGCTACACCTTC.